The following is a TCR beta chain sequence with its context. Its antigen is unknown. These data are taken from a study of OX40 agonist ivuxolimab in advanced cancers. The overall study: It was ivuxolimab, an agonistic anti-OX40 (CD134) antibody, that patients were treated with. Overall study findings and caveats: There was clonal expansion of CD4+ and CD8+ blood T cells by week 6 at 0.1 to 3.0 mg/kg.

V was clipped by 5 bases and J by 12 bases, with 13 bases between them. Germline V gene data show CDR1 as MRHNA and CDR2 as SNTAGT. The CDR3 loop spans 11 amino acids. TCRdb's table, derived via immunoSEQ multiplex PCR, lists solely in-frame clones and lacks some. This sample has about 120,000 clones; 80% to 90% occur once, and the top ten carry around 0.57%. Material: CD4+ or CD8+ T cells sorted from blood, obtained in a trial of the OX40 agonist ivuxolimab. The genes are TRBV6-4 and TRBJ1-2; D unresolved. The receptor was derived from an adult with an advanced solid tumor such as melanoma, head and neck, liver or kidney cancer. The CDR3 protein is CASSKTGENTF. The CDR3 coding sequence is TGTGCCAGCAGTAAAACCGGAGAGAACACCTTC.